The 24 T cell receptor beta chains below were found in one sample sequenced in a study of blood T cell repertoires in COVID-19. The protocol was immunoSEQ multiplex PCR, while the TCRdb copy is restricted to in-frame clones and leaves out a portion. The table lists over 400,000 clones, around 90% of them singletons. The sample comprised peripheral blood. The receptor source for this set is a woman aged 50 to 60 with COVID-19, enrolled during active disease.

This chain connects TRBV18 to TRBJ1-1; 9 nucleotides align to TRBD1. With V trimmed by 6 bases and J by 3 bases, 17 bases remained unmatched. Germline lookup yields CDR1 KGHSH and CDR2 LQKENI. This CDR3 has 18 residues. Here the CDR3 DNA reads TGTGCCAGCTCCCTAGAACCCAATCTAGGGGACAGGGACACTGAAGCTTTCTTT. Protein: CASSLEPNLGDRDTEAFF.

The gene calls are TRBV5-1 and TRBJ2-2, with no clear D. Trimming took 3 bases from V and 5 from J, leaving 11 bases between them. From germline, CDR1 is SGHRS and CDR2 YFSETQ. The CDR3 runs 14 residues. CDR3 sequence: CASSYESWTGELFF. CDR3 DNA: TGCGCCAGCAGCTACGAGTCGTGGACCGGGGAGCTGTTTTTT. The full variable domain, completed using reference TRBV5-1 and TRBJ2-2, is KAGVTQTPRYLIKTRGQQVTLSCSPISGHRSVSWYQQTPGQGLQFLFEYFSETQRNKGNFPGRFSGRQFSNSRSEMNVSTLELGDSALYLCASSYESWTGELFFGEGSRLTVL.

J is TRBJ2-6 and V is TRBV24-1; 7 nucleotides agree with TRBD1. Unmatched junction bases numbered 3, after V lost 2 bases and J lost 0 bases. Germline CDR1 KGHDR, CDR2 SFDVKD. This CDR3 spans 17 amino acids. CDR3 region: CATSDSTGDSGANVLTF. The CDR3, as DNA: TGTGCCACCAGTGATTCCACAGGGGACTCTGGGGCCAACGTCCTGACTTTC.

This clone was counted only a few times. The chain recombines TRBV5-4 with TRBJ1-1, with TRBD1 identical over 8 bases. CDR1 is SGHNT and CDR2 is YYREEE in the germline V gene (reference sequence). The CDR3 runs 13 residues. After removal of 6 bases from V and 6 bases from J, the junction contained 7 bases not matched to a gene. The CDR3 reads CASTQQGVSEAFF. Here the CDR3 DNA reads TGTGCCAGCACCCAACAGGGGGTGTCTGAAGCTTTCTTT.

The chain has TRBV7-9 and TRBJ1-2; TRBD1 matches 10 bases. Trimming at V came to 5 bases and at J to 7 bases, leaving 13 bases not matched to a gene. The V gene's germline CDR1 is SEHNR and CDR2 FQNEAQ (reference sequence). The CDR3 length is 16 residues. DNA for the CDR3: TGTGCCAGCAGCATCCGGGACAGGGGCGCACTGGGTGGCTACACCTTC. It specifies CASSIRDRGALGGYTF.

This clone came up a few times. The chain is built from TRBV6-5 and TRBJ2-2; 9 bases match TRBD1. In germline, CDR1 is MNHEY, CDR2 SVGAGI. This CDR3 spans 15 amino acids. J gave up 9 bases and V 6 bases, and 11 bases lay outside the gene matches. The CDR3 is CASRGGTGLFRELFF. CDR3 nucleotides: TGTGCCAGCAGGGGAGGGACAGGGTTGTTCCGGGAGCTGTTTTTT.

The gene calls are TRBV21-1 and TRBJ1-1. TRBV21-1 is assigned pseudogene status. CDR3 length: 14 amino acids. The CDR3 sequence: CASSKKLDYQEAFF. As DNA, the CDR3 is TGTGCCAGCAGCAAGAAACTGGACTACCAAGAAGCTTTCTTT.

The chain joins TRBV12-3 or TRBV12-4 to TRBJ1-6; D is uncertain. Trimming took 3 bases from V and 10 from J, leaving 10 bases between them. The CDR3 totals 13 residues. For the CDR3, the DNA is TGTGCCAGCAGTTTCAGGCTTGAGTCACCCCTCCACTTT. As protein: CASSFRLESPLHF.

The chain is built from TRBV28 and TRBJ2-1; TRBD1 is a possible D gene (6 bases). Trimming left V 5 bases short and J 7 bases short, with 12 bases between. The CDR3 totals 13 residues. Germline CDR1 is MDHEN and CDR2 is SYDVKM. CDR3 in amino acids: CASSPRQVNEQFF. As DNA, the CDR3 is TGTGCCAGCAGTCCAAGACAGGTGAATGAGCAGTTCTTC.

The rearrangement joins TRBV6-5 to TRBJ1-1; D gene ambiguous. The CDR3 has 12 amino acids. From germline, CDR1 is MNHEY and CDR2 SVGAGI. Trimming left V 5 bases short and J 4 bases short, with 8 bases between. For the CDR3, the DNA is TGTGCCAGCAGTCGACTGGGCACTGAAGCTTTCTTT. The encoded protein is CASSRLGTEAFF.

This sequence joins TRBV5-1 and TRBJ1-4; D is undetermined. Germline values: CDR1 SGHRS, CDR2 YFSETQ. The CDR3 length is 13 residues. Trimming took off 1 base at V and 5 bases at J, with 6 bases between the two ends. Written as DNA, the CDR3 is TGCGCCAGCAGCTTGTCGCAGAATGAAAAACTGTTTTTT. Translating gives CASSLSQNEKLFF.

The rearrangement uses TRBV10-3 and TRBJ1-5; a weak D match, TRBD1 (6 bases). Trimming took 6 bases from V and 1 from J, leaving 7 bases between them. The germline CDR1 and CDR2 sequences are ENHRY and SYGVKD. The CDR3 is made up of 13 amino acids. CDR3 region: CAIRGQSNQPQHF. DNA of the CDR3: TGTGCCATCAGAGGACAGAGCAATCAGCCCCAGCATTTT.

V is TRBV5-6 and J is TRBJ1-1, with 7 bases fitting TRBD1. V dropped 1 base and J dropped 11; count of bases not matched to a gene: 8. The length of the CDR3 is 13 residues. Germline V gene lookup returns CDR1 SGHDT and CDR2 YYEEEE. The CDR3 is CASSLIGGPGAFF. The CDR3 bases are TGTGCCAGCAGCTTGATAGGGGGCCCCGGGGCTTTCTTT.

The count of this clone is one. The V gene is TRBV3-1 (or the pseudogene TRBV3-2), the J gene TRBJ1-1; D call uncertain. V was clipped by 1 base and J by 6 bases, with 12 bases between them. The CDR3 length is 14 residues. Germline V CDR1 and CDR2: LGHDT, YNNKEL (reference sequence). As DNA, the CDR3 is TGTGCCAGCAGCCAAGGTACAGAAGGCGCTGAAGCTTTCTTT. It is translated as CASSQGTEGAEAFF.

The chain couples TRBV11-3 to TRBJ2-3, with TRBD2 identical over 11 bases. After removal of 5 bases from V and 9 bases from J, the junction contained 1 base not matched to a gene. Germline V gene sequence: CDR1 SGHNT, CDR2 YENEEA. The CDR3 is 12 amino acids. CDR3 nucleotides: TGTGCCAGCAGCGCTAGCGGGGGGACGCAGTATTTT. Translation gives CASSASGGTQYF.

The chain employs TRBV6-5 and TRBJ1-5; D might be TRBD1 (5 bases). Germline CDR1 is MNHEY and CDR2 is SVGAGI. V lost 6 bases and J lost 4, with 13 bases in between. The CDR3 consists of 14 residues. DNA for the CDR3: TGTGCCAGCAGCTCCGCAGGGCGGAATCAGCCCCAGCATTTT. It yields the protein CASSSAGRNQPQHF.

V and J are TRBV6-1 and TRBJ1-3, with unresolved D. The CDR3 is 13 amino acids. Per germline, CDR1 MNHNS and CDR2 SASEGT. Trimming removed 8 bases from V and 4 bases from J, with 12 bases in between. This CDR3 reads CASVTGAGNTIYF. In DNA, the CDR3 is TGTGCCAGCGTCACGGGAGCAGGAAACACCATATATTTT.

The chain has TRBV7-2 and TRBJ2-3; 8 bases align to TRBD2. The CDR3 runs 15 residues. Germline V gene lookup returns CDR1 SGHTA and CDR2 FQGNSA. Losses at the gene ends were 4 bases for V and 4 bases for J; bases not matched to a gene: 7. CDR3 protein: CASSYSGVGSDTQYF. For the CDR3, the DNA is TGTGCCAGCAGCTATAGCGGGGTAGGATCAGATACGCAGTATTTT.

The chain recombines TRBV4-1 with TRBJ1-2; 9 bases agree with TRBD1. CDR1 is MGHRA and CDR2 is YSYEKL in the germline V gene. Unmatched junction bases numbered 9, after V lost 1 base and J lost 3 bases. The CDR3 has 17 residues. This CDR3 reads CASSQVSGTGKYYGYTF. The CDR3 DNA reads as TGCGCCAGCAGCCAAGTTTCGGGGACAGGGAAATACTATGGCTACACCTTC.

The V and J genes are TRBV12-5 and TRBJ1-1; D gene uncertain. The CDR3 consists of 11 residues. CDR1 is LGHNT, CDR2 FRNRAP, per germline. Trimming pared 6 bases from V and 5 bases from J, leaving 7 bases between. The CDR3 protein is CASGIRTEAFF. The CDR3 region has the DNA TGTGCTAGTGGGATCCGGACTGAAGCTTTCTTT.

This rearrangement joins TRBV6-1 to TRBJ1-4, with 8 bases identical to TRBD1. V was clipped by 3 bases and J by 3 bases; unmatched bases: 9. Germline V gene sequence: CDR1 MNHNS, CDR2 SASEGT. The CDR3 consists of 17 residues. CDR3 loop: CASSEKPGQGPNEKLFF. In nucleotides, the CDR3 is TGTGCCAGCAGTGAGAAGCCTGGACAGGGCCCTAATGAAAAACTGTTTTTT.

The DNA of the CDR3 is TGTGCCAGCAGCTTGAAAGGGACAGGGGTGTTCGGCTATGGCTACACCTTC. Amino acid sequence: CASSLKGTGVFGYGYTF. This rearrangement joins TRBV5-5 to TRBJ1-2; TRBD1 matches 10 bases. The CDR3 is 17 amino acids. CDR1 is SGHKS, CDR2 YYEKEE, per germline (reference sequence). With 1 base clipped from V and 4 bases from J, the junction kept 10 bases outside the gene matches.

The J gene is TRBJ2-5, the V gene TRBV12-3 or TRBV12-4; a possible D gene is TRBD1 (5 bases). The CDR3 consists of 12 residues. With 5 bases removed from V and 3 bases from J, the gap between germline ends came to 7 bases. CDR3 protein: CASSETEETQYF. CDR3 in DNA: TGTGCCAGCAGTGAGACAGAAGAGACCCAGTACTTC.

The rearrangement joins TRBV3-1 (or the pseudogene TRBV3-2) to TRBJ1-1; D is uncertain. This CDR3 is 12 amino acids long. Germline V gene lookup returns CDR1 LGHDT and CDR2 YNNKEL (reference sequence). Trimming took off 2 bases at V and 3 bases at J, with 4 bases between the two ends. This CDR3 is CASSQRYTEAFF. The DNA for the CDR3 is TGTGCCAGCAGCCAACGGTACACTGAAGCTTTCTTT.